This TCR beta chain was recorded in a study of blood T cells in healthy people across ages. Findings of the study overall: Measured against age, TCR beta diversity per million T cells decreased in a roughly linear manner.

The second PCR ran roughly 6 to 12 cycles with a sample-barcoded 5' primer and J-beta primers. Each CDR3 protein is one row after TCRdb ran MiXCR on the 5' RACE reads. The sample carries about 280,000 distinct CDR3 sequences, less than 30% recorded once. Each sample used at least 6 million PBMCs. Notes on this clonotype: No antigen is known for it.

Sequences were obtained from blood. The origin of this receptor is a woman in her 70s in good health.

CDR3 region: CASSLNPGGNTIYF. The CDR3 bases are TGTGCCAGCAGTTTAAACCCTGGGGGAAACACCATATATTTT. The chain joins TRBV12-3 or TRBV12-4 to TRBJ1-3; D is unresolved. The V and J ends lost 2 bases and 4 bases respectively, with 9 bases between them. CDR3 length: 14 residues.